A selection of T cell receptor beta chains follows, all from one sample in a study of blood T cell repertoires in COVID-19. The assay was immunoSEQ multiplex PCR, and TCRdb's table has in-frame clones only and misses some. Among about 150,000 clones listed, 80% to 90% were seen once. The sample taken for sequencing was peripheral blood. These receptors all come from a woman aged 55-69 years with COVID-19, enrolled during active disease. Both conserved end residues are part of each CDR3. D genes are given only for firm matches. Size is stated for part of the rows, as once, few or many counts, or as a class when the clone is expanded.

cdr3_length j_call clone_size d_call v_call cdr3_nt cdr3_aa
16 TRBJ2-7 NA TRBD2 TRBV5-1 TGCGCCAGCAGCCGGAATAGCGGGGGAAACTCCTACGAGCAGTACTTC CASSRNSGGNSYEQYF
16 TRBJ2-1 once TRBD2 TRBV2 TGTGCCAGCAGTTTTCCTTCCGGGACTAGCGAAAATGAGCAGTTCTTC CASSFPSGTSENEQFF
13 TRBJ2-3 NA NA TRBV9 TGTGCCAGCAGCGCTGTAATCACAGATACGCAGTATTTT CASSAVITDTQYF
20 TRBJ2-4 NA NA TRBV7-3 TGTGCCAGCAGCTTATGGGGCCCCAGGGGTCTAGAGGGTGGCGAAAACATTCAGTACTTC CASSLWGPRGLEGGENIQYF
16 TRBJ1-5 NA NA TRBV3-1/TRBV3-2 TGTGCCAGCAGCCAAGGGGTTCAGGGAAATAGTCAGCCCCAGCATTTT CASSQGVQGNSQPQHF
13 TRBJ2-7 NA TRBD1 TRBV2 TGTGCCAGCGGACAGGGGGGGTTCTACGAGCAGTACTTC CASGQGGFYEQYF
16 TRBJ2-1 NA TRBD1 TRBV6-5 TGTGCCAGCAGTTACTCTGGGGACAGCTCCTACAATGAGCAGTTCTTC CASSYSGDSSYNEQFF
15 TRBJ1-2 NA TRBD1 TRBV6-5 TGTGCCAGCAGTTATTCTATACAGGGGGCCTATGGCTACACCTTC CASSYSIQGAYGYTF
17 TRBJ1-5 NA NA TRBV18 TGTGCCAGCTCACCCGGGGGGAGCGGGGGTAGCAATCAGCCCCAGCATTTT CASSPGGSGGSNQPQHF
14 TRBJ1-1 NA NA TRBV3-1/TRBV3-2 TGTGCCAGCAGCCCTTTTACAGGGAACACTGAAGCTTTCTTT CASSPFTGNTEAFF
14 TRBJ2-3 few NA TRBV11-2 TGTGCCAGCAGCATAGGGGGGGGCCCAGATACGCAGTATTTT CASSIGGGPDTQYF
16 TRBJ1-1 NA TRBD1 TRBV10-3 TGTGCCATCAGTGCTACAGGGGGTGAAATGAACACTGAAGCTTTCTTT CAISATGGEMNTEAFF
17 TRBJ2-3 NA TRBD1 TRBV7-9 TGTGCCAGCAGCCGAACCCGCCGGACAGGGGACACAGATACGCAGTATTTT CASSRTRRTGDTDTQYF
16 TRBJ1-1 NA NA TRBV5-1 TGCGCCAGCAGCTTGTTTAACTCAGGGGCGAACACTGAAGCTTTCTTT CASSLFNSGANTEAFF
16 TRBJ1-1 NA TRBD1 TRBV6-5 TGTGCCAGCAGTTACCGGTACAGGGGGGCAGACACTGAAGCTTTCTTT CASSYRYRGADTEAFF
15 TRBJ1-5 NA TRBD1 TRBV6-5 TGTGCCAGCAGTAAGGGACAGAATAGCAATCAGCCCCAGCATTTT CASSKGQNSNQPQHF
15 TRBJ2-5 NA NA TRBV29-1 TGCAGCGTTGGTGGGACACAGCCCTCCGGAGGGACCCAGTACTTC CSVGGTQPSGGTQYF
11 TRBJ2-7 NA NA TRBV11-2 TGTGCCAGCAGCTTAGATGTAGAGCAGTACTTC CASSLDVEQYF